Many counts were recorded for the clone carrying this TCR beta chain. What it recognizes is unknown. The CDR3 loop spans 15 amino acids. V was pared by 5 bases and J by 5 bases, with 7 bases of the junction left unmatched. This entry comes from a study of T cells after yellow fever vaccination. Study-wide results and caveats: Boosting was followed by the reappearance of most primary-vaccination clones (under 97% CD4, about 90% CD8).

TCRdb itself ran the 5' RACE reads through MiXCR, one entry per CDR3 protein. The table lists about 260,000 distinct CDR3 sequences, around 4.9% of them singletons. The source of this sequence is a young man who received the YFV17D yellow fever vaccine. This sample comprised CD4+ T cells sorted from PBMCs, obtained on the day of the yellow fever booster vaccination. The V and J genes are TRBV12-3 or TRBV12-4 and TRBJ2-2; 8 positions match TRBD2. In DNA form, the CDR3 reads TGTGCCAGCAGTCCGGGGGGGACTCATACCGGGGAGCTGTTTTTT. Translating it yields CASSPGGTHTGELFF.